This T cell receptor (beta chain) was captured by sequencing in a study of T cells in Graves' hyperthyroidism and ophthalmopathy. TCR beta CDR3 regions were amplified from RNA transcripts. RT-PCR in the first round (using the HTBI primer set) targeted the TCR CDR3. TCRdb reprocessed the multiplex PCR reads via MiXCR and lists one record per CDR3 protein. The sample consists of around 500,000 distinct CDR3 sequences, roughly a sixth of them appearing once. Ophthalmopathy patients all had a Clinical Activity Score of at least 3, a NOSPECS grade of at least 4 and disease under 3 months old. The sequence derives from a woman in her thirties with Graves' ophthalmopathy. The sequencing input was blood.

DNA for the CDR3: TGTGCCAGCAGTCCCAATCGGGGGTATAATTCACCCCTCCACTTT. Protein sequence: CASSPNRGYNSPLHF. This chain joins TRBV6-1 and TRBJ1-6, with a possible D match to TRBD1 (5 bases). Looked up from germline, CDR1 is MNHNS and CDR2 is SASEGT. The CDR3 is made up of 15 amino acids. V shed 5 bases and J shed 4 bases, with 12 bases lying between them.